This record covers a single T cell receptor beta chain. This receptor's antigen is unknown. Base qualities are not at hand, and no much larger clone is one base apart. The sample comes from a study of blood T cells in healthy people across ages (dated by TCRdb to 2015 to 2017). As for the study more broadly: Template switching captured roughly one uniquely barcoded TCR beta cDNA molecule per two T cells in model experiments. Using deep sequencing normalized with unique cDNA molecular identifiers, the study measured how TCR beta repertoire diversity changes with age. Four age groups were formed from the donors: young (average roughly 15 years), middle-aged (approximately 40), aged (62) and long-lived (around 80). To avoid experimental bias, donors of different ages were randomly spread across the sequencing lanes. The study analyzed two additional independent replicas of 1 million unique cDNA reads from the same blood draw for two donors, one aged 18 to 30 and one aged 80 or older.

Per the germline V gene, SGHTA is the CDR1 and FQGTGA is the CDR2. From the cysteine up to the phenylalanine, the CDR3 has a length of 15 residues. Only CDR3 DNA remains: 45 bases, in frame from the first base. Relative to germline, V is missing 1 base and J is missing 7 bases, with 9 bases of the junction outside any gene match. General findings and caveats noted by the study authors: Estimates of total diversity based on one million sequenced T cells were regarded as lower bounds and as underestimates. As age increased, observed TCR beta diversity per million T cells dropped in a roughly linear way, and a significant reduction was already evident by age about 40. Donor CMV infection status was unknown, potentially confounding age-related changes in expanded clonotypes. The long-lived group showed more naive CD4+ T cells, fewer expanded clones and increased TCR diversity than the aged group, suggesting age selection. Bulk unsorted PBMC profiling prevented conclusive comparison of naive and antigen-experienced compartments. There was a strong correlation between observed TCR beta diversity and the percentage of naive T cells measured by flow cytometry.

Systemically healthy Caucasian individuals from Russia, roughly 40 in total and aged about 6 to 95 years, were included as donors. Each donor gave approximately 9.3 milliliters of peripheral blood, collected into EDTA-treated Vacutainer tubes. Ficoll-Paque density-gradient centrifugation was used to isolate PBMCs, with at least 6 million per sample. Total RNA was extracted from PBMCs with Trizol reagent, with at least 6 micrograms obtained per sample. For every donor, flow cytometry on a PBMC aliquot measured the percentage of naive CD45RAhigh/CD27high T cells. Library generation was performed with 5' RACE. Sequenced on an Illumina HiSeq 2500. The second PCR ran for roughly 6 to 11 cycles and used a J-beta primer mix along with a sample-barcoded 5' primer. Each TCR beta cDNA molecule received a unique molecular identifier from a template-switch 5' adaptor carrying 12 random nucleotides. At least 2.5 million CDR3-containing paired-end reads were obtained from each sample. First-strand cDNA synthesis was performed from all RNA using the Mint cDNA synthesis kit, with priming by a TRBC-specific oligonucleotide. After uracil-DNA glycosylase treatment, a first 18-cycle PCR used universal primers M1SS and BC2_uni_R on all cDNA. Per the source publication's procedure: For normalization, 1 million high-quality reads were randomly selected from each sample, with every read carrying a distinct molecular identifier. Reads with shared molecular identifiers were discarded instead of being binned into consensus sequences. CDR3 identification, clonotype clustering and error correction used MiTCR with a Q25 quality threshold and the strictest error-elimination algorithm. A nonparametric unseen species model using Euler transformation provided a lower-bound estimate of total TCR beta diversity. The public reads were run again by TCRdb, first through fastp at Q25 and then through MiXCR, and only productive beta chains were kept. Every distinct CDR3 protein forms one entry, paired with its most common genes and DNA. In this record, the V and J calls reflect TCRdb's handling and not the investigators' own analysis. The sample has hundreds of thousands of distinct CDR3 sequences on record, approximately 48% of them singletons. The ten top clones hold 15% to 25% of the sample.

This TCR derives from a man aged 55 to 69 in good health. The sequencing input was blood. Here the chain combines TRBV7-3 and TRBJ2-7, and 8 junctional nucleotides match TRBD2. The DNA reads as follows: TGTGCCAGCAGCTTAAAGAGCGGGGGTTTAGGGGAGCAGTACTTC. It specifies CASSLKSGGLGEQYF.